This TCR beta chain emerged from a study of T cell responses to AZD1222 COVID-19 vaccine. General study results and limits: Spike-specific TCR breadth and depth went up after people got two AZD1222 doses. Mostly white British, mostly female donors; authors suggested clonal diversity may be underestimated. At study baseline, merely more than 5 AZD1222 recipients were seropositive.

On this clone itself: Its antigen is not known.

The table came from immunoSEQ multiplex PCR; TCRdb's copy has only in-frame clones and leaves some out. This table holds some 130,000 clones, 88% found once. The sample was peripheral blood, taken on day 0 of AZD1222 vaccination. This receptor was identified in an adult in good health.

The CDR3 bases are TGTGCCAGCAGCTTGGAAACCCTCCCCGGGAATCAGCCCCAGCATTTT. Amino acid sequence: CASSLETLPGNQPQHF. The V call is TRBV5-8, the J call TRBJ1-5, with D uncertain. V was clipped by 0 bases and J by 4 bases, with 14 bases between them. Looked up from germline, CDR1 is SGHTS and CDR2 is YDEGEE. The CDR3 loop spans 16 amino acids.